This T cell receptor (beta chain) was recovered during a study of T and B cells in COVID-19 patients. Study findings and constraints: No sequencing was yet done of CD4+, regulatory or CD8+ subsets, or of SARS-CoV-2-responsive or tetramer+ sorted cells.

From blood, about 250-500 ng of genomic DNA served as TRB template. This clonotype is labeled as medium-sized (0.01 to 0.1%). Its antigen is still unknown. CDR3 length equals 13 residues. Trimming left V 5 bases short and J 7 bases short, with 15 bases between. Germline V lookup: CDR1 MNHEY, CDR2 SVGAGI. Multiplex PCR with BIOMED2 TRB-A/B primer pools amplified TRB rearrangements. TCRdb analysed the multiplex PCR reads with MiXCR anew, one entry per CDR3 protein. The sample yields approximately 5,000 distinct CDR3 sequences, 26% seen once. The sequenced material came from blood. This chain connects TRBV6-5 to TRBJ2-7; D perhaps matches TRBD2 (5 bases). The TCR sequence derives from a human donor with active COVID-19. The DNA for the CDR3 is TGTGCCAGCAGTGACCCGGCCAGAGGGGAGCAGTACTTC. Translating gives CASSDPARGEQYF.